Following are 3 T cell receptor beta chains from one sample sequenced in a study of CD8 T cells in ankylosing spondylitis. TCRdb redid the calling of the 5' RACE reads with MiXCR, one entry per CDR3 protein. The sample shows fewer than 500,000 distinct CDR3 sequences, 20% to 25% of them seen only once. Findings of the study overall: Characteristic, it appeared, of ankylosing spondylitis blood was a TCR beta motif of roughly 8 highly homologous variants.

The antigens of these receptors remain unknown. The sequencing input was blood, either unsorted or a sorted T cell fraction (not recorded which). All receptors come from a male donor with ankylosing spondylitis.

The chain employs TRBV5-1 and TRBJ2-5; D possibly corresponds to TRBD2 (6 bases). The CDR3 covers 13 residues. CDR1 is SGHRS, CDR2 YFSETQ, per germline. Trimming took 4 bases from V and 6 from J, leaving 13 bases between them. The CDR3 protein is CASSTGEDKTQYF. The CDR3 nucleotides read TGCGCCAGCAGCACGGGGGAGGACAAGACCCAGTACTTC.

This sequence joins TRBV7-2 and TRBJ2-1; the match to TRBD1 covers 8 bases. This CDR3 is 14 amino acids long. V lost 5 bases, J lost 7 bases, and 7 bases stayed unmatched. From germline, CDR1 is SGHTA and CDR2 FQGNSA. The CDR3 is CASSGQGTLNEQFF. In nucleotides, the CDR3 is TGTGCCAGCAGCGGACAGGGCACACTTAATGAGCAGTTCTTC.

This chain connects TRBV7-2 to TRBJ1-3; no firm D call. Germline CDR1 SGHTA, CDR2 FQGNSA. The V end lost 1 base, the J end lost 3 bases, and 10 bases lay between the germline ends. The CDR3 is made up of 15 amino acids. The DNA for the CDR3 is TGTGCCAGCAGCTTAGAGGTGGGGAATGGAAACACCATATATTTT. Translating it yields CASSLEVGNGNTIYF.